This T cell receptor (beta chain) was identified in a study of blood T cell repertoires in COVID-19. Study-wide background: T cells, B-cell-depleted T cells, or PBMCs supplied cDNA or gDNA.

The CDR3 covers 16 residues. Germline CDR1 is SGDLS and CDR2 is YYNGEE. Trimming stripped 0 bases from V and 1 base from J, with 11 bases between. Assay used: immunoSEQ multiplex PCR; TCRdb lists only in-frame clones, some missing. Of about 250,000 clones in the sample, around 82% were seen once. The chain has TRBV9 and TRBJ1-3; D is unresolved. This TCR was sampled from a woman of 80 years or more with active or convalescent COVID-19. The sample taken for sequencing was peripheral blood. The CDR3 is CASSVAPPGSGNTIYF. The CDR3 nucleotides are TGTGCCAGCAGCGTAGCCCCGCCAGGATCTGGAAACACCATATATTTT.